This T cell receptor (beta chain) was recovered during a study of blood T cell repertoires in COVID-19. Background on the study: Donors in the United States, Italy and Spain gave samples during acute or convalescent COVID-19.

Germline V gene data show CDR1 as SGHVS and CDR2 as FQNEAQ. V was clipped by 11 bases and J by 2 bases; unmatched bases: 10. CDR3 length: 16 amino acids. Method: immunoSEQ multiplex PCR; TCRdb's copy keeps in-frame clones and lacks some. The sample shows under 400,000 clones, roughly 86% of them seen only once. V gene TRBV7-8 combines with J gene TRBJ2-2; 11 bases align to TRBD2. The specimen was peripheral blood. The clonotype comes from a woman in her 30s with COVID-19, enrolled during active disease. The CDR3 bases are TGTGCCTCGTCGACTAGCGGGAATTTAAACACCGGGGAGCTGTTTTTT. Encoded protein: CASSTSGNLNTGELFF.